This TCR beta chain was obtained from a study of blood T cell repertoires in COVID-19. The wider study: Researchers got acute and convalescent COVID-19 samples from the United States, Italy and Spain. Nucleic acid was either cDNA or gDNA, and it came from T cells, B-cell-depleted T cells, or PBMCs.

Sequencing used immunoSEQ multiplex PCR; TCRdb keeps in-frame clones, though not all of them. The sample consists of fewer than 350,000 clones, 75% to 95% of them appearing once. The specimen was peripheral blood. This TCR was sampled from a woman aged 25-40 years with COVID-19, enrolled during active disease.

The chain's CDR3 is CASSQPGTSGRYNEQFF. The DNA for the CDR3 is TGTGCCAGCAGCCAACCCGGGACTAGCGGAAGATACAATGAGCAGTTCTTC. The rearrangement uses TRBV3-1 (or the pseudogene TRBV3-2) and TRBJ2-1; 11 bases are shared with TRBD2. With 2 bases clipped from V and 4 bases from J, the junction kept 7 bases outside the gene matches. This CDR3 has 17 amino acids. From germline, CDR1 is LGHDT and CDR2 YNNKEL (reference sequence).